The clone carrying this TCR beta chain was observed a handful of times. Its antigen is not known. Amplification used 60 Vbeta primers and 13 Jbeta primers. This table comes from immunoSEQ multiplex PCR, and its TCRdb copy is limited to in-frame clones, with some not included. This sample has 150,000 to 200,000 clones, with roughly 79% found just once. This CDR3 comprises 16 residues. V gave up 5 bases and J gave up 2 bases; unmatched junction bases: 10. Germline CDR1 reads LNHDA; CDR2 reads SQIVND (reference sequence). The source of the sample is a study of cytomegalovirus exposure and HLA in healthy donors. Overall study results and limits: Analyzed later, most CMV-associated TCR beta chains appeared HLA-restricted. A later analysis linked a missense DCLRE1C variant to TCR beta V- and J-gene trimming. Clonal expansion was found to be greater in HLA-associated TCR beta chains than in equally common others in a later analysis. Accurate predictions that matched the HLA-A and HLA-B alleles of most subjects were reportedly made from TCR beta sequences.

The V call is TRBV19, the J call TRBJ2-7; 9 bases are a match to TRBD1. This sequence originates from a woman in her twenties or thirties in good health and CMV-seropositive. Sequenced input: PBMCs. DNA of the CDR3: TGTGCCAGTAGTCCCACCCAGACAGGGGGGCCCTACGAGCAGTACTTC. Protein: CASSPTQTGGPYEQYF.